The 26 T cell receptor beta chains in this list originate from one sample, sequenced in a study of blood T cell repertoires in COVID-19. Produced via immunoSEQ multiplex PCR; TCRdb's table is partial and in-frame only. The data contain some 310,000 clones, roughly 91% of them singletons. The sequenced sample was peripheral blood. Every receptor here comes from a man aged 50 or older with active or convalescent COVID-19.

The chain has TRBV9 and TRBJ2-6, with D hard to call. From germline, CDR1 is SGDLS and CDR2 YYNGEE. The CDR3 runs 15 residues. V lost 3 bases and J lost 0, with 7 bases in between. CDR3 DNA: TGTGCCAGCAGCGCCTTCAGCTCTGGGGCCAACGTCCTGACTTTC. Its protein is CASSAFSSGANVLTF. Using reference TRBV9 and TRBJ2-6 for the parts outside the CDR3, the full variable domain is DSGVTQTPKHLITATGQRVTLRCSPRSGDLSVYWYQQSLDQGLQFLIQYYNGEERAKGNILERFSAQQFPDLHSELNLSSLELGDSALYFCASSAFSSGANVLTFGAGSRLTVL.

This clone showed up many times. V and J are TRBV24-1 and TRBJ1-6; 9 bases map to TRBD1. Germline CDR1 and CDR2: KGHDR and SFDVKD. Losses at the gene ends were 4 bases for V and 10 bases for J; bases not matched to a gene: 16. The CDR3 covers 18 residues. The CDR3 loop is CATSEQPPGQGLGSPLHF. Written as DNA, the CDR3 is TGTGCCACCAGTGAACAACCCCCGGGACAGGGTTTAGGGTCACCCCTCCACTTT.

CDR3 in DNA: TGTGCCTGGAGTGGGAGCCGGGCAGCGGGGGGGGGAGATACGCAGTATTTT. It yields the protein CAWSGSRAAGGGDTQYF. The chain combines TRBV30 with TRBJ2-3, with 10 bases aligning to TRBD2. CDR3 length: 17 residues. V trimming: 1 base; J trimming: 5 bases; junction bases outside the gene matches: 12. Per germline, CDR1 GTSNPN and CDR2 SVGIG (reference sequence).

This chain's CDR3 is CASSPPGQGKGTEAFF. In DNA, the CDR3 is TGTGCCAGCAGTCCCCCGGGACAGGGGAAGGGCACTGAAGCTTTCTTT. V and J are TRBV6-2 or TRBV6-3 and TRBJ1-1; 10 bases align to TRBD1. This CDR3 has 16 residues. V was pared by 5 bases and J by 4 bases, with 10 bases of the junction left unmatched. Germline V gene sequence: CDR1 MNHEY, CDR2 SVGEGT.

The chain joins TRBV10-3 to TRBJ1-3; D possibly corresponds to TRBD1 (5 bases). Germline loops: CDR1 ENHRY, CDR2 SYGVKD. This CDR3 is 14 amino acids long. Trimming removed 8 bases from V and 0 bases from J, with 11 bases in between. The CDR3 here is CAIWGSNSGNTIYF. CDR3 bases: TGTGCCATCTGGGGCAGTAACTCTGGAAACACCATATATTTT.

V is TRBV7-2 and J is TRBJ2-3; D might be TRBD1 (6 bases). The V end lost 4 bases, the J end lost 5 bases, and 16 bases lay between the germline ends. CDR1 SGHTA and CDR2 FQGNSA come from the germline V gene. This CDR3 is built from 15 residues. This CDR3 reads CASSSPYRAGDTQYF. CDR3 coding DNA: TGTGCCAGCAGCTCCCCTTACAGGGCCGGAGATACGCAGTATTTT.

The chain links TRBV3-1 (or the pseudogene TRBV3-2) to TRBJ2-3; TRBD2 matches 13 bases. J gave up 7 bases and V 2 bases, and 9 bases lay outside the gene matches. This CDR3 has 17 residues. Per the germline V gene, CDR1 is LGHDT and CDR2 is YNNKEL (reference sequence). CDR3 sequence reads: CASSQNRLAGGGYTQYF. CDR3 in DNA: TGTGCCAGCAGCCAAAATCGACTAGCGGGGGGCGGGTATACGCAGTATTTT.

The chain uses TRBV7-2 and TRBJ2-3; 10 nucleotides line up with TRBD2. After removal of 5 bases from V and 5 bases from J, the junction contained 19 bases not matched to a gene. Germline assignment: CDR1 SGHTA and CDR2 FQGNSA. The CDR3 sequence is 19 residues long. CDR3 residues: CASSHRVASGGLRGDTQYF. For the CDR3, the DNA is TGTGCCAGCAGCCATAGGGTGGCTAGCGGGGGCCTGAGAGGAGATACGCAGTATTTT.

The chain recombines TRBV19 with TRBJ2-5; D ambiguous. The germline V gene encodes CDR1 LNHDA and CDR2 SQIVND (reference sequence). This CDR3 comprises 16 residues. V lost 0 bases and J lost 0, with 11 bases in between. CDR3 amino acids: CASSIDATVYQETQYF. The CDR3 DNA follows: TGTGCCAGTAGTATAGATGCGACTGTGTACCAAGAGACCCAGTACTTC.

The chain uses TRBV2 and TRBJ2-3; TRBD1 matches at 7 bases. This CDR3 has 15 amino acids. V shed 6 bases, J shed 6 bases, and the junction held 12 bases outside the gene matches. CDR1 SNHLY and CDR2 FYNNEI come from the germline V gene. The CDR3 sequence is CASSQTGTLGDTQYF. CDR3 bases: TGTGCCAGCAGCCAGACAGGGACGCTTGGGGATACGCAGTATTTT. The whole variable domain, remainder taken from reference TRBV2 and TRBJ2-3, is EPEVTQTPSHQVTQMGQEVILRCVPISNHLYFYWYRQILGQKVEFLVSFYNNEISEKSEIFDDQFSVERPDGSNFTLKIRSTKLEDSAMYFCASSQTGTLGDTQYFGPGTRLTVL.

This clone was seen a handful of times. In DNA form, the CDR3 reads TGTGCCAGCAGCTCTATCCGGGACAGGGGGCGCGGGGGTTCACCCCTCCACTTT. Protein: CASSSIRDRGRGGSPLHF. The rearrangement links TRBV7-2 to TRBJ1-6, with 12 bases identical to TRBD1. Per germline, CDR1 SGHTA and CDR2 FQGNSA. Trimming removed 4 bases from V and 9 bases from J; junction bases left unmatched: 13. The CDR3 consists of 18 residues.

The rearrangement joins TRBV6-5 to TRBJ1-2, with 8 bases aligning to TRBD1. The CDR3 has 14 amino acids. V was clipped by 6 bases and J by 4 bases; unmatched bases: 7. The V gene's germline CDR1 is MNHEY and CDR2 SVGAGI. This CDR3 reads CASRGETGVYGYTF. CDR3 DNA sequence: TGTGCCAGCAGAGGGGAGACAGGGGTCTATGGCTACACCTTC.

CDR3 loop: CATKTSALVTEAFF. The CDR3 DNA reads TGTGCCACTAAGACAAGTGCCCTGGTTACTGAAGCTTTCTTT. The chain recombines TRBV2 with TRBJ1-1; D call uncertain. CDR1 is SNHLY, CDR2 FYNNEI, per germline. Between the trimmed V and J ends, which lost 10 bases and 5 bases, there was a span of 20 bases. This CDR3 has 14 residues.

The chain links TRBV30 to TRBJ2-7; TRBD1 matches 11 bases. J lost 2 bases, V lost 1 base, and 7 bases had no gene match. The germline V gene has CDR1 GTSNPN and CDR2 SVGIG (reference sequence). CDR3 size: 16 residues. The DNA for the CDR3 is TGTGCCTGGAGTGCTAAGGACAGGGGGCTAACCTACGAGCAGTACTTC. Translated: CAWSAKDRGLTYEQYF.

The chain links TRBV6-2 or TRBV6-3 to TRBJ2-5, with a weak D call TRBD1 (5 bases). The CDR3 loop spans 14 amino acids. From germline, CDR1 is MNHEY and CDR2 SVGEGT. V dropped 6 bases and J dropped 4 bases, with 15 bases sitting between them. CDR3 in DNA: TGTGCCAGCAGCAAGGCAGGGCGGCCAGAGACCCAGTACTTC. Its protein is CASSKAGRPETQYF.

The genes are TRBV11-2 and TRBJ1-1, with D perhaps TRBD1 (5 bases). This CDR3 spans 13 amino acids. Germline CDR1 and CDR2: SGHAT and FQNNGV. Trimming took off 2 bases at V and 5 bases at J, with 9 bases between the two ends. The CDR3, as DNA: TGTGCCAGCAGCTTACTCCGGGGGACTGAAGCTTTCTTT. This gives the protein CASSLLRGTEAFF. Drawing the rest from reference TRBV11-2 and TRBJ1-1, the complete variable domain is EAGVAQSPRYKIIEKRQSVAFWCNPISGHATLYWYQQILGQGPKLLIQFQNNGVVDDSQLPKDRFSAERLKGVDSTLKIQPAKLEDSAVYLCASSLLRGTEAFFGQGTRLTVV.

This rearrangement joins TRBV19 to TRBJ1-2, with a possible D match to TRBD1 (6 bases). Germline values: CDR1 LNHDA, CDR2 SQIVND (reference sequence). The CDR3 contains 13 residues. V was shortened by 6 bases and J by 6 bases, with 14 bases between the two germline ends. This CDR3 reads CASRPGVEHGYTF. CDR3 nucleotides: TGTGCCAGTAGGCCAGGGGTGGAACATGGCTACACCTTC.

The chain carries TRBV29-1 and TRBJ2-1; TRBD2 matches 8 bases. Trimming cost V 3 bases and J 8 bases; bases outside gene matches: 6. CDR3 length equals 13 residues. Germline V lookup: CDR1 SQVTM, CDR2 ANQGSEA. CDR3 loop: CSVEGPGGDEQFF. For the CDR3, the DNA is TGCAGCGTTGAGGGCCCGGGGGGGGATGAGCAGTTCTTC.

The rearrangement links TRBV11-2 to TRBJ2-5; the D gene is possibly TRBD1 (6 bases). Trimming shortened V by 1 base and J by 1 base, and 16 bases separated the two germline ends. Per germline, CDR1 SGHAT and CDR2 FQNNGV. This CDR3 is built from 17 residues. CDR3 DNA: TGTGCCAGCAGCTTAGTCAAAAATACAGGGTTCCAAGAGACCCAGTACTTC. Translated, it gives CASSLVKNTGFQETQYF.

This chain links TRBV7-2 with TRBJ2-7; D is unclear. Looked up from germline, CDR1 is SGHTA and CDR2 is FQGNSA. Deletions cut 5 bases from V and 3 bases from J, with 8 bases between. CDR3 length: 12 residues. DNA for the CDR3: TGTGCCAGCAGCGACATAGGCTACGAGCAGTACTTC. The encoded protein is CASSDIGYEQYF. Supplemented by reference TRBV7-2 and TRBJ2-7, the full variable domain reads GAGVSQSPSNKVTEKGKDVELRCDPISGHTALYWYRQSLGQGLEFLIYFQGNSAPDKSGLPSDRFSAERTGGSVSTLTIQRTQQEDSAVYLCASSDIGYEQYFGPGTRLTVT.

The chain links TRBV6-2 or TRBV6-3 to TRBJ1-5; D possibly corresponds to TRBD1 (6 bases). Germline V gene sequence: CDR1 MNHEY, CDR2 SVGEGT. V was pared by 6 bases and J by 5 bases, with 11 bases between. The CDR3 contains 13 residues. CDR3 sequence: CASSDYRDQPQHF. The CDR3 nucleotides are TGTGCCAGCAGCGACTACAGGGATCAGCCCCAGCATTTT.

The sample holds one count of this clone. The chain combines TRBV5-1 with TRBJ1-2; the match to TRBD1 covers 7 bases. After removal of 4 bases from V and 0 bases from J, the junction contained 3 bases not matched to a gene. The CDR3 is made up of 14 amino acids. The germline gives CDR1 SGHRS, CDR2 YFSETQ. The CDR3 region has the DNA TGCGCCAGCAGCATCGGGACAGCTAACTATGGCTACACCTTC. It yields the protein CASSIGTANYGYTF.

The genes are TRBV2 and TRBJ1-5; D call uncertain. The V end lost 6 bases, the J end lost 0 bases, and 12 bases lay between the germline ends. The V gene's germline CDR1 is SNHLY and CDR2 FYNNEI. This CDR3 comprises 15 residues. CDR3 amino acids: CASSYDSNSNQPQHF. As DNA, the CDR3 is TGTGCCAGCAGCTATGACTCCAATAGCAATCAGCCCCAGCATTTT. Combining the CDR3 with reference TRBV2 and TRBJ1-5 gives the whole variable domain EPEVTQTPSHQVTQMGQEVILRCVPISNHLYFYWYRQILGQKVEFLVSFYNNEISEKSEIFDDQFSVERPDGSNFTLKIRSTKLEDSAMYFCASSYDSNSNQPQHFGDGTRLSIL.

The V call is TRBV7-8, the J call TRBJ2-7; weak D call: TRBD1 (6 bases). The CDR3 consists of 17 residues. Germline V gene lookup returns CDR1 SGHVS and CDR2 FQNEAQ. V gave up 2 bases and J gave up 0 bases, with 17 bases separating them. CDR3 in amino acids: CASSLSPRQVPSYEQYF. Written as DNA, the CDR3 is TGTGCCAGCAGCTTAAGTCCAAGACAGGTCCCCTCCTACGAGCAGTACTTC.

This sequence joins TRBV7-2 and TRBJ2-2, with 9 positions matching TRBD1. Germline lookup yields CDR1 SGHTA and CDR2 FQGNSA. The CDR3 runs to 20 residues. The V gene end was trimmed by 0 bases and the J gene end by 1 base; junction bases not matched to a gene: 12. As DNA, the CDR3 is TGTGCCAGCAGCTTAGCTTACAGGGGGCGAAGGAGCGTGAACACCGGGGAGCTGTTTTTT. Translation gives CASSLAYRGRRSVNTGELFF.

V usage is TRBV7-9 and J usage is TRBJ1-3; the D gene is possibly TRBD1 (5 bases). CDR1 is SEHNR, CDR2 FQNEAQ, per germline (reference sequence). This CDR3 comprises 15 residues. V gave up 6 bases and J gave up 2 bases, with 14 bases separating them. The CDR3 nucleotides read TGTGCCAGCAGGCAGGCCACAGGAGCTGGAAACACCATATATTTT. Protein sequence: CASRQATGAGNTIYF.